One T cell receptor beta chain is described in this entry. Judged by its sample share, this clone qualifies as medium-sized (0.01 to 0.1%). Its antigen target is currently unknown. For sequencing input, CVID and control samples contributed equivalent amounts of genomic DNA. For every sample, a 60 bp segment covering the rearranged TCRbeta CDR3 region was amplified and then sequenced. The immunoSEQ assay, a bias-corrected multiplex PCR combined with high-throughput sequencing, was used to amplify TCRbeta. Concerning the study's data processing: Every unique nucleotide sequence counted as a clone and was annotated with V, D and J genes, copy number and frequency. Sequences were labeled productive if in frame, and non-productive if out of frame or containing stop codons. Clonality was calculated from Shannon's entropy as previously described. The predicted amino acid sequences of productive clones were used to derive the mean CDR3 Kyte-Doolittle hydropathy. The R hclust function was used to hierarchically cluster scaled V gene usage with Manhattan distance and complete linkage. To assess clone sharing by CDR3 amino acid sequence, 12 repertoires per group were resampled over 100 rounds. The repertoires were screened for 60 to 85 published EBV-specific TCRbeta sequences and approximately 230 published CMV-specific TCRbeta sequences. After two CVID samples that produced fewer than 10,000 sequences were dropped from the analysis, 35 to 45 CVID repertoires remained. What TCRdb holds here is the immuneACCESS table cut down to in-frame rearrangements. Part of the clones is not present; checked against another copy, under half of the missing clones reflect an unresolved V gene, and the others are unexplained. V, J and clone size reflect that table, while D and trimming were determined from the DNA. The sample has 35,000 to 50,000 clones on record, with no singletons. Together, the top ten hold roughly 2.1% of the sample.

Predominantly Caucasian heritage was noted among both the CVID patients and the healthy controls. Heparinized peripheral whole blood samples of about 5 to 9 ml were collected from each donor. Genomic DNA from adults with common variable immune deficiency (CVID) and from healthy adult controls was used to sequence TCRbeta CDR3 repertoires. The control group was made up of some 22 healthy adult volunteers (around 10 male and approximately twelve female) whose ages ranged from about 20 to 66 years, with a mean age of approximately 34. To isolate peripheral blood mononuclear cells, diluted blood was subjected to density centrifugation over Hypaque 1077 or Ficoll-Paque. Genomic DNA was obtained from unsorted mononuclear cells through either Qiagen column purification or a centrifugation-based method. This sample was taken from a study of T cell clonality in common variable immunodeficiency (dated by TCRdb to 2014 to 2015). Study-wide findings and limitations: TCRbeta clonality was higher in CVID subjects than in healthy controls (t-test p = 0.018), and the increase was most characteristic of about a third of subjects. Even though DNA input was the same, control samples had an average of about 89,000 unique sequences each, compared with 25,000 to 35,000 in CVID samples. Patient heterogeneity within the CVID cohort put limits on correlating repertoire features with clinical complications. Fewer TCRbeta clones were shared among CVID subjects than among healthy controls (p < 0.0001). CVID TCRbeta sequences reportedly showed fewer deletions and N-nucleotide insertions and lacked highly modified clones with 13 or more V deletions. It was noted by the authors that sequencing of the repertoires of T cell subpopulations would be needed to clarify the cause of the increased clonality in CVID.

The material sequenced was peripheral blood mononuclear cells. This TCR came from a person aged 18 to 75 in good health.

The CDR3: CASSYSRASGDSEQYF. The sequenced part of the CDR3 DNA is TGTGCCAGCAGTTACTCGAGGGCTAGCGGGGACTCCGAG. This receptor chain uses TRBV6-2 or TRBV6-3 and TRBJ2-7, with 9 bases in between that match TRBD2. The read terminates 3 residues ahead of where the CDR3 ends, so the germline J gene completes it. V is pruned by 0 bases and J by 6 bases, leaving 9 bases of the junction without a gene match. From its cysteine to its phenylalanine, the CDR3 spans 16 amino acids. Shown are 39 bases from within the CDR3, in frame from base 1. The CDR1 and CDR2 encoded by the germline V gene are MNHEY and SVGEGT.